This T cell receptor (beta chain) was sequenced in a study of cytomegalovirus exposure and HLA in healthy donors. Findings and caveats of the study: In vitro confirmation showed three CMV-associated chains to be CMV antigen specific.

About this clone: Its antigen is not identified.

13 Jbeta primers and 60 Vbeta primers were used for the PCR. Under the authors' procedure: Unique TCR beta chains totaled about 73 million in a later count, with roughly 11 million of them shared. Using immunoSEQ multiplex PCR, the repertoire was profiled, and TCRdb retains in-frame clones only, with some absent. That table furnishes V, J and clone size, whereas the DNA furnished D and trimming. The data hold about 150,000 clones, with roughly 83% observed a single time. There are 17 residues in the CDR3. Germline V gene lookup returns CDR1 MNHEY and CDR2 SMNVEV (reference sequence). The J segment lost 7 bases and the V segment lost 1 base, leaving 7 bases of the junction unmatched.

The receptor was isolated from a boy under 10 years old in good health and CMV-seronegative. Sequenced sample: PBMCs. The rearrangement links TRBV27 to TRBJ2-1; 13 nucleotides agree with TRBD2. For the CDR3, the DNA is TGTGCCAGCAGTTTATTGGGCGGGACTAGCGGGATAAATGAGCAGTTCTTC. Translated: CASSLLGGTSGINEQFF.